The T cell receptor (beta chain) described here comes from a study of blood T cell repertoires in COVID-19 (dated by TCRdb to 2020 to 2022). A note on the overall study: Samples covering the acute and convalescent phases of COVID-19 were provided by collaborators in the United States, Italy and Spain. The repertoires were released in a freely available public database meant as a resource for research on the immune response to SARS-CoV-2. HLA class I and class II types, where available, came from metadata supplied by the sample provider rather than from assay-based typing. The prospective study material was composed of cDNA or gDNA derived from T cells, B-cell-depleted T cells, or PBMCs. The samples were drawn from the first 160 participants of the ongoing ImmuneRACE study and from about 1,200 subjects provided by 6 global collaborators. The dataset comprised deeply sampled blood TCRbeta repertoires from subjects exposed to, actively infected with, or recovered from COVID-19. Sample metadata almost always included a de-identified subject ID, COVID-19 status, age in years and sex. Broader findings and caveats from the paper: The amount of clinical and demographic metadata varied by source and participant and was provided uncurated.

Regarding this clone: It lacks a known antigen. No quality values exist for individual bases; no much larger clone is one base distant.

Unmatched junction bases come to 9, with V trimmed by 2 bases and J by 6 bases. Inclusive of the bounding cysteine and phenylalanine, the CDR3 is 15 residues long. Only CDR3 DNA is held: 45 bases, read in frame from base 1. The CDR1 and CDR2 encoded by the germline V gene (reference sequence) are LNHNV and YYDKDF. Participants in the prospective study were enrolled through a virtual design, were aged about 18 to 90 years, and lived in roughly 24 United States geographic areas. Cohort assignment in the prospective study relied on participant-reported clinical history from a screening survey and a study questionnaire. Recovered participants in ImmuneRACE Cohort 3 were defined by two consecutive negative NP/OP PCR tests, clearance by a healthcare professional, or resolution of symptoms. In the prospective study, whole blood, serum and a nasopharyngeal or oropharyngeal swab were collected from each participant by mobile phlebotomists. Participants in the prospective study had the option to provide additional blood draws and questionnaires over a roughly two-month period. Blood samples from the prospective study were shipped frozen or at room temperature prior to DNA extraction.

TCRbeta CDR3 regions were amplified from genomic DNA using the immunoSEQ Assay, a bias-controlled multiplex PCR. The paper's data handling went like this. Nucleated cell counts per sample were estimated from amplification of reference gene primers within the assay. To quantify the absolute abundance of each unique TCRbeta CDR3 rearrangement, sequence reads were collapsed and filtered. Productive Simpson clonality was computed per sample as the square root of Simpson's diversity index over productive rearrangements. The source is immuneACCESS, and TCRdb retained only in-frame sequences with V and J called. Part of the clones is not carried over; for the studies checked, unresolved V genes explain less than half of this, and the remainder is unexplained. The V and J calls and clone size were taken over from that table, and D and trimming were inferred from the DNA. Counted in this sample were about 480,000 clones; approximately 88% of them appeared once. The leading ten clones occupy 1.8% of the sample.

This sequence originates from a woman between 40 and 50 years old who had recovered from COVID-19. The chain joins TRBV15 to TRBJ2-7, and TRBD1 aligns with 8 junction nucleotides. The sequenced material came from PBMCs or T cells enriched from blood (not recorded which). The CDR3 region: CATSRPGQGFREQYF. The bases are TGTGCCACCAGCAGACCCGGACAGGGTTTTCGCGAGCAGTACTTC.